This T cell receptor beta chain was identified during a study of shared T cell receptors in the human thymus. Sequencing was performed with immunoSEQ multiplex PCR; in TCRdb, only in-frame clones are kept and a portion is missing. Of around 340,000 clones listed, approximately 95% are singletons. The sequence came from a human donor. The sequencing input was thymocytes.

The CDR3 region is CASTYSGSTYEQYF. Here the CDR3 DNA reads TGCGCCAGCACTTATAGCGGGAGCACCTACGAGCAGTACTTC. The chain employs TRBV10-2 and TRBJ2-7, with 9 bases matching TRBD2. The CDR3 covers 14 residues. V gave up 7 bases and J gave up 2 bases; unmatched junction bases: 6. CDR1 is WSHSY, CDR2 SAAADI, per germline.